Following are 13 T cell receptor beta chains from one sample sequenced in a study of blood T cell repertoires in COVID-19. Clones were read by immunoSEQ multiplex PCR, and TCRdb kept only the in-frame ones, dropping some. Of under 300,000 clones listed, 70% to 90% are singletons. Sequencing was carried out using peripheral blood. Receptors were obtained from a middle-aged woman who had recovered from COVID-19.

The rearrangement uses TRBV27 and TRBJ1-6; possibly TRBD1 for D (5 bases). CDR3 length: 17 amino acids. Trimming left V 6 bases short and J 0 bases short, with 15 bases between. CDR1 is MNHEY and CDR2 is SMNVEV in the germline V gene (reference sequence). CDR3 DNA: TGTGCCAGCAGCCCAATCGGGGGTAGCTCCTATAATTCACCCCTCCACTTT. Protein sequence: CASSPIGGSSYNSPLHF.

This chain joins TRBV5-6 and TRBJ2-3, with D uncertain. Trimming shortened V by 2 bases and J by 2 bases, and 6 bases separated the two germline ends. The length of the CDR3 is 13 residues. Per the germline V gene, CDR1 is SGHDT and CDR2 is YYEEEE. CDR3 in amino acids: CASSLEPTDTQYF. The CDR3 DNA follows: TGTGCCAGCAGCTTAGAGCCCACAGATACGCAGTATTTT.

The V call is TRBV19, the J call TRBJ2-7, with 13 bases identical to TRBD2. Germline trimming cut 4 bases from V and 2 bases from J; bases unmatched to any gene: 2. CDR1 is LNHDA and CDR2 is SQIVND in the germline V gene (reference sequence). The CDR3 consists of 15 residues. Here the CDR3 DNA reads TGTGCCAGTAGTACCGGGACTAGCGGGACCTACGAGCAGTACTTC. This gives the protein CASSTGTSGTYEQYF.

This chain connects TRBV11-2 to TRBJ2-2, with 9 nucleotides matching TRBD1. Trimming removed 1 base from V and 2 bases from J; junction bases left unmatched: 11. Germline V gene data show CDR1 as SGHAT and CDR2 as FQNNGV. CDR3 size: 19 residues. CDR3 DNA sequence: TGTGCCAGCAGCTTAGTAGCACGACGAACAGGGGGCAACACCGGGGAGCTGTTTTTT. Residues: CASSLVARRTGGNTGELFF. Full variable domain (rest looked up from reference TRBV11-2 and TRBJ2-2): EAGVAQSPRYKIIEKRQSVAFWCNPISGHATLYWYQQILGQGPKLLIQFQNNGVVDDSQLPKDRFSAERLKGVDSTLKIQPAKLEDSAVYLCASSLVARRTGGNTGELFFGEGSRLTVL.

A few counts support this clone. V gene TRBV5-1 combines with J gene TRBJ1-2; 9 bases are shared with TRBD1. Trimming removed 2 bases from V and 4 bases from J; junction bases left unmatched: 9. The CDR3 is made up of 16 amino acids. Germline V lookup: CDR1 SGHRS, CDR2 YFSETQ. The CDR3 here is CASSFRDRDPSYGYTF. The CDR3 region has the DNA TGCGCCAGCAGCTTTCGGGACAGGGATCCCTCCTATGGCTACACCTTC.

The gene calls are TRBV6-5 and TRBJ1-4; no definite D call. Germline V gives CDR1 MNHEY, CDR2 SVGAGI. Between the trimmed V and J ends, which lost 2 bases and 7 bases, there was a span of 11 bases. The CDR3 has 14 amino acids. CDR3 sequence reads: CASSYGGWSEKLFF. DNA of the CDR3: TGTGCCAGCAGTTACGGCGGGTGGAGTGAAAAACTGTTTTTT.

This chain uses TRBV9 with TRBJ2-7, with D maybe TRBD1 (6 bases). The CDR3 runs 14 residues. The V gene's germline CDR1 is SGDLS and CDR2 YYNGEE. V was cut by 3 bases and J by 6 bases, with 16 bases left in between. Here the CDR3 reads CASSESSLGGEQYF. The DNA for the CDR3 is TGTGCCAGCAGCGAGAGTTCCCTAGGGGGCGAGCAGTACTTC.

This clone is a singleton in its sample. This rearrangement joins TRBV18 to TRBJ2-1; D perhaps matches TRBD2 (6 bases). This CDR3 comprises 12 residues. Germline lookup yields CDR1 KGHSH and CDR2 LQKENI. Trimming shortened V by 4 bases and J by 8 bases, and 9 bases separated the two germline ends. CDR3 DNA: TGTGCCAGCTCACTCGGGAGAGATGAGCAGTTCTTC. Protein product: CASSLGRDEQFF. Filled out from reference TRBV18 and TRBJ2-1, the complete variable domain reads NAGVMQNPRHLVRRRGQEARLRCSPMKGHSHVYWYRQLPEEGLKFMVYLQKENIIDESGMPKERFSAEFPKEGPSILRIQQVVRGDSAAYFCASSLGRDEQFFGPGTRLTVL.

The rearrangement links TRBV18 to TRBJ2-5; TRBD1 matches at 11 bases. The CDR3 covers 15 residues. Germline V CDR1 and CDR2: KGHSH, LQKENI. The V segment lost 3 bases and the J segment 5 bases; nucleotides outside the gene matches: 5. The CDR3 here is CASSPRDRGTETQYF. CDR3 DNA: TGTGCCAGCTCACCCCGGGACAGGGGGACGGAGACCCAGTACTTC.

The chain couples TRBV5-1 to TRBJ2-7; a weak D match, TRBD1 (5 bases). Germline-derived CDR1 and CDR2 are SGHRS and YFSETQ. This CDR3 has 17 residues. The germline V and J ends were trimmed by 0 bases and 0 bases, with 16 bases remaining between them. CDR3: CASSLVGAVLSSYEQYF. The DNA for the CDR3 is TGCGCCAGCAGCTTGGTAGGGGCAGTTCTGAGCTCCTACGAGCAGTACTTC.

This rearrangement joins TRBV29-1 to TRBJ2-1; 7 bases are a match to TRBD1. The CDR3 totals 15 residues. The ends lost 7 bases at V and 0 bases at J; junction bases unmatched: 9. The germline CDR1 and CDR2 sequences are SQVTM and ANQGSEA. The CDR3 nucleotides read TGCAGCGCGGGCCCGGGACAGTTCTCCTACAATGAGCAGTTCTTC. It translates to CSAGPGQFSYNEQFF.

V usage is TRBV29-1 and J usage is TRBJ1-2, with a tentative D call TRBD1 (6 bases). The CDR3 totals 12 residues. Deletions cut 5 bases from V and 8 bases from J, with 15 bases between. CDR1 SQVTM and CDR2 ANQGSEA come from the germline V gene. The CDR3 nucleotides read TGCAGCGTTAAACAGGGATCTGAGGGCTACACCTTC. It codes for CSVKQGSEGYTF.

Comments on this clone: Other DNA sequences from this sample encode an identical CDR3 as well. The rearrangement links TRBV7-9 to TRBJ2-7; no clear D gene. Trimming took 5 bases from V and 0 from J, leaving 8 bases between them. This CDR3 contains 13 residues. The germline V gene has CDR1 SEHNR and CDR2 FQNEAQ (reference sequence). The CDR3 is CASSPGVSYEQYF. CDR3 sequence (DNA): TGTGCCAGCAGCCCCGGAGTCTCCTACGAGCAGTACTTC.